One sample yielded the 19 T cell receptor beta chains listed below, sequenced in a study of blood T cell repertoires in COVID-19 (TCRdb year 2020). Library generation was performed with the immunoSEQ multiplex PCR assay. The table comes from immuneACCESS by way of TCRdb, which keeps in-frame sequences with V and J called. Part of the clones is missing from these tables; in studies checked, under half for an unresolved V gene and the rest for unknown reasons. This sample holds 200,000 to 250,000 clones; about 87% were observed only once. In total, the top ten clones hold around 1.6% of the sample. Source material: peripheral blood. Source of these receptors: an older man with acute or convalescent COVID-19.

The chain is built from TRBV19 and TRBJ1-5, with 12 bases aligning to TRBD1. The CDR3 extends over 18 amino acids. Unmatched junction bases numbered 10, after V lost 6 bases and J lost 1 base. From germline, CDR1 is LNHDA and CDR2 SQIVND (reference sequence). Written as DNA, the CDR3 is TGTGCCAGTAGACCTCCGGGACAGGGGGCATGGAGCAATCAGCCCCAGCATTTT. Amino acid sequence: CASRPPGQGAWSNQPQHF.

The table lists this clone with a count of one. The V and J genes are TRBV7-8 and TRBJ1-6, with TRBD1 identical over 8 bases. This CDR3 has 17 residues. V was pared by 5 bases and J by 1 base, with 7 bases of the junction left unmatched. Germline CDR1 is SGHVS and CDR2 is FQNEAQ. In nucleotides, the CDR3 is TGTGCCAGCAGCGCCCAGGGGGCCGGGTCCTATAATTCACCCCTCCACTTT. Its translation: CASSAQGAGSYNSPLHF. Combining the CDR3 with reference TRBV7-8 and TRBJ1-6 gives the whole variable domain GAGVSQSPRYKVAKRGQDVALRCDPISGHVSLFWYQQALGQGPEFLTYFQNEAQLDKSGLPSDRFFAERPEGSVSTLKIQRTQQEDSAVYLCASSAQGAGSYNSPLHFGNGTRLTVT.

J is TRBJ1-5 and V is TRBV11-2; no reliable D call. The V and J ends lost 0 bases and 6 bases respectively, with 9 bases between them. CDR3 length: 14 amino acids. Germline CDR1 is SGHAT and CDR2 is FQNNGV. CDR3 sequence reads: CASSLDAGGQPQHF. DNA for the CDR3: TGTGCCAGCAGCTTAGATGCGGGTGGTCAGCCCCAGCATTTT.

The chain couples TRBV2 to TRBJ1-5; 7 bases agree with TRBD1. The CDR3 spans 13 residues. After removal of 5 bases from V and 4 bases from J, the junction contained 2 bases not matched to a gene. Germline V lookup: CDR1 SNHLY, CDR2 FYNNEI. This chain's CDR3 is CASSQQGNQPQHF. The CDR3 DNA reads TGTGCCAGCAGTCAACAGGGGAATCAGCCCCAGCATTTT.

The chain links TRBV27 to TRBJ2-1, with 10 nucleotides matching TRBD2. CDR1 MNHEY and CDR2 SMNVEV come from the germline V gene (reference sequence). Germline trimming cut 6 bases from V and 0 bases from J; bases unmatched to any gene: 11. This CDR3 spans 18 amino acids. CDR3 DNA: TGTGCCAGCAGATCTGGGACTAGCGCTTTGAGCTCCTACAATGAGCAGTTCTTC. Its translation: CASRSGTSALSSYNEQFF.

The gene calls are TRBV15 and TRBJ2-1; 10 bases align to TRBD2. There are 15 residues in the CDR3. CDR1 and CDR2 (germline): LNHNV, YYDKDF (reference sequence). V was pared by 0 bases and J by 6 bases, with 2 bases of the junction left unmatched. CDR3 sequence (DNA): TGTGCCACCAGCAGAGACTTAGCGGGAGGCAATGAGCAGTTCTTC. It encodes CATSRDLAGGNEQFF. The variable domain in full, with the rest retrieved from reference TRBV15 and TRBJ2-1, is DAMVIQNPRYQVTQFGKPVTLSCSQTLNHNVMYWYQQKSSQAPKLLFHYYDKDFNNEADTPDNFQSRRPNTSFCFLDIRSPGLGDTAMYLCATSRDLAGGNEQFFGPGTRLTVL.

The chain combines TRBV12-3 or TRBV12-4 with TRBJ2-1; D perhaps matches TRBD2 (5 bases). The length of the CDR3 is 12 residues. Trimming pared 6 bases from V and 9 bases from J, leaving 12 bases between. As DNA, the CDR3 is TGTGCCAGCAGCCGCCTAGGAGGTGAGCAGTTCTTC. It encodes CASSRLGGEQFF.

The rearrangement links TRBV4-2 to TRBJ1-1, with unresolved D. The CDR3 covers 14 residues. CDR1 LGHNA and CDR2 YNFKEQ come from the germline V gene. V lost 0 bases, J lost 1 base, and 6 bases lay in between. The CDR3 protein is CASSQDSKNTEAFF. The CDR3 bases are TGTGCCAGCAGCCAAGATTCAAAGAACACTGAAGCTTTCTTT.

This chain uses TRBV24-1 with TRBJ2-7, with TRBD1 matching over 9 bases. The germline gives CDR1 KGHDR, CDR2 SFDVKD. The CDR3 has 16 residues. The J segment lost 4 bases and the V segment lost 3 bases, leaving 9 bases of the junction unmatched. The CDR3 DNA reads TGTGCCACCAGTGATATGAATACAGGGGGCATATACGAGCAGTACTTC. Translation: CATSDMNTGGIYEQYF.

This clone occurred once. The CDR3 loop is CSGLSGSWYTQYF. CDR3 coding DNA: TGCAGCGGGTTGAGCGGGAGTTGGTATACGCAGTATTTT. The chain couples TRBV29-1 to TRBJ2-3; 8 nucleotides align to TRBD2. The CDR3 covers 13 residues. The germline V gene encodes CDR1 SQVTM and CDR2 ANQGSEA. Trimming at V came to 7 bases and at J to 7 bases, leaving 10 bases not matched to a gene.

This rearrangement joins TRBV24-1 to TRBJ1-1; 10 nucleotides match TRBD1. V shed 6 bases and J 3 bases; nucleotides not matched to a gene: 3. This CDR3 spans 14 amino acids. Germline CDR1 and CDR2: KGHDR and SFDVKD. Written as DNA, the CDR3 is TGTGCCACCAGTACGACAGGGGGCCACACTGAAGCTTTCTTT. Protein: CATSTTGGHTEAFF.

The J gene is TRBJ1-2, the V gene TRBV2; 11 positions agree with TRBD1. The CDR3 is 15 amino acids. The junction had 8 bases not matched to a gene; V was cut back by 5 bases and J by 6 bases. The V gene's germline CDR1 is SNHLY and CDR2 FYNNEI. The chain's CDR3 is CASSKIVGQGDGYTF. DNA of the CDR3: TGTGCCAGCAGTAAGATCGTGGGACAGGGGGATGGCTACACCTTC.

This chain uses TRBV29-1 with TRBJ2-2, with TRBD2 matching over 16 bases. V gave up 4 bases and J gave up 4 bases; unmatched junction bases: 6. The CDR3 runs to 17 residues. Germline CDR1 SQVTM, CDR2 ANQGSEA. The DNA of the CDR3 is TGCAGCGTTGCGGGACTAGCGGGAGGGCCGGTCACCGGGGAGCTGTTTTTT. It specifies CSVAGLAGGPVTGELFF.

The CDR3 protein is CASSAPSHRTQYF. The CDR3 nucleotides read TGTGCCAGCAGTGCCCCATCACATCGTACCCAGTACTTC. The V and J genes are TRBV28 and TRBJ2-5; D remains unclear. Germline values: CDR1 MDHEN, CDR2 SYDVKM. The CDR3 consists of 13 residues. Trimming pared 5 bases from V and 8 bases from J, leaving 15 bases between.

V and J are TRBV19 and TRBJ2-1; 9 nucleotides match TRBD1. CDR3 size: 15 residues. CDR1 and CDR2 from the germline V gene are LNHDA and SQIVND (reference sequence). With V trimmed by 9 bases and J by 4 bases, 10 bases remained unmatched. The CDR3 sequence: CASRQTGTGYNEQFF. CDR3 nucleotides: TGTGCCAGCAGGCAGACCGGGACAGGGTACAATGAGCAGTTCTTC.

This chain connects TRBV7-2 to TRBJ2-7; TRBD2 aligns across 8 bases. The V gene end was trimmed by 2 bases and the J gene end by 4 bases; junction bases not matched to a gene: 4. Germline assignment: CDR1 SGHTA and CDR2 FQGNSA. The CDR3 runs 14 residues. The CDR3 DNA reads TGTGCCAGCAGCTTACAGCGGGAGAGGTACGAGCAGTACTTC. Translated, it gives CASSLQRERYEQYF.

The chain links TRBV5-6 to TRBJ1-6; 8 nucleotides match TRBD1. The CDR3 is 19 amino acids. V lost 2 bases and J lost 5; bases outside the gene matches: 15. Looked up from germline, CDR1 is SGHDT and CDR2 is YYEEEE. As DNA, the CDR3 is TGTGCCAGCAGCTTCTGGACAGGGATCCGTCTCCGCCATAATTCACCCCTCCACTTT. Its translation is CASSFWTGIRLRHNSPLHF.

J is TRBJ1-1 and V is TRBV30; D perhaps matches TRBD1 (6 bases). In germline, CDR1 is GTSNPN, CDR2 SVGIG (reference sequence). V lost 5 bases, J lost 7 bases, and 17 bases lay in between. The CDR3 totals 13 residues. The CDR3 region is CAWVNWGGGEAFF. The CDR3 nucleotides read TGTGCCTGGGTTAACTGGGGAGGGGGTGAAGCTTTCTTT.

The chain is built from TRBV5-1 and TRBJ2-1, with 8 nucleotides matching TRBD1. The CDR3 has 14 amino acids. The trim removed 6 bases at V and 9 bases at J, leaving 11 bases unmatched. CDR1 and CDR2 (germline): SGHRS, YFSETQ. CDR3 coding DNA: TGCGCCAGCAACATGGCGACAGGGGCGGCTGAGCAGTTCTTC. Protein product: CASNMATGAAEQFF.